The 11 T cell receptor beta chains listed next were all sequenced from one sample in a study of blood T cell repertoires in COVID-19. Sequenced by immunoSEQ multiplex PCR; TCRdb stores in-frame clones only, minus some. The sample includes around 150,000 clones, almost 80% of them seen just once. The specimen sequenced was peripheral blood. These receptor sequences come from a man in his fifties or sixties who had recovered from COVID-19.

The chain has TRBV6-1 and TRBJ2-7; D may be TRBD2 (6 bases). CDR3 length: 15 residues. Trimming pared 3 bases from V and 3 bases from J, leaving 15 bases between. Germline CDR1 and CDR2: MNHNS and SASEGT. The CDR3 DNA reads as TGTGCCAGCAGTGACGATAGGCGGGACGGCTACGAGCAGTACTTC. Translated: CASSDDRRDGYEQYF.

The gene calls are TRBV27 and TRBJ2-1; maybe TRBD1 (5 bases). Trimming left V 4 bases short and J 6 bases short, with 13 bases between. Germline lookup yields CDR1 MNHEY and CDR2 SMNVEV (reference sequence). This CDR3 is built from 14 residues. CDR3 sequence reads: CASSWGGYPNEQFF. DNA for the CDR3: TGTGCCAGCAGTTGGGGCGGATACCCCAATGAGCAGTTCTTC.

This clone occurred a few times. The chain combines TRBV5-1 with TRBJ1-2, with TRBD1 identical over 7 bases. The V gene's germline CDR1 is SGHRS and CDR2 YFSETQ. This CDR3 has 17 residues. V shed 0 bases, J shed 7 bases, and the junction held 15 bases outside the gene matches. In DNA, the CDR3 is TGCGCCAGCAGCTTGGGTAATACAGGGGCGGCAACGGGTGGCTACACCTTC. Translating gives CASSLGNTGAATGGYTF.

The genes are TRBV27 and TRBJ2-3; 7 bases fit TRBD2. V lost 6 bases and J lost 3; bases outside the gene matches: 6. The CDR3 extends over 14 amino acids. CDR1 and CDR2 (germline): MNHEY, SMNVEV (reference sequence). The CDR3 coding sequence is TGTGCCAGCAGCCCTGGACTAGAAACAGATACGCAGTATTTT. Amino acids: CASSPGLETDTQYF.

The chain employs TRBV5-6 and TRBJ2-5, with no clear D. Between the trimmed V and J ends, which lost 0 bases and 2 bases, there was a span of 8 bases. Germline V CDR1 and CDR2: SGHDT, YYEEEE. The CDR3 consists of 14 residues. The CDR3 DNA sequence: TGTGCCAGCAGCTTGGAACTGAAACAAGAGACCCAGTACTTC. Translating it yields CASSLELKQETQYF.

CDR3 region: CASSLLLADLTDTQYF. The CDR3 region has the DNA TGCGCCAGCAGTCTCTTACTAGCGGACCTCACAGATACGCAGTATTTT. This rearrangement joins TRBV23-1 to TRBJ2-3; the match to TRBD2 covers 8 bases. TRBV23-1 is an ORF, with its function uncertain. V shed 4 bases and J 2 bases; nucleotides not matched to a gene: 8. The CDR3 loop spans 16 amino acids.

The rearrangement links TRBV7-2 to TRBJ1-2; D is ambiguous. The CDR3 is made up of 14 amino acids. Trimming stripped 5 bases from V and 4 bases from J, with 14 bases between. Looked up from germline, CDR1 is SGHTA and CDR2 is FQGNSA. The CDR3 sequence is CASSPRRGTYGYTF. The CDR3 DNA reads TGTGCCAGCAGCCCTCGTCGGGGTACCTATGGCTACACCTTC.

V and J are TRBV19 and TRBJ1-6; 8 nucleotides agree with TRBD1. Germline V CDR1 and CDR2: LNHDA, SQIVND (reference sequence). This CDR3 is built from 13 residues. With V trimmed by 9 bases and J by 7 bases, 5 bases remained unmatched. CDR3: CASRTGTNSPLHF. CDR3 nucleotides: TGTGCCAGCAGGACAGGGACGAATTCACCCCTCCACTTT.

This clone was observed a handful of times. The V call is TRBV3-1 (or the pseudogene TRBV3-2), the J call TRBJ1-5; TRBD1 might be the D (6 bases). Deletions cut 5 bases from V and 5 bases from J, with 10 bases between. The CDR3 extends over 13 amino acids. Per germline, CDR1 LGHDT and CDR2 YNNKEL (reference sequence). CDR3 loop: CASSSRGDQPQHF. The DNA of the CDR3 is TGTGCCAGCAGCTCCAGGGGAGATCAGCCCCAGCATTTT.

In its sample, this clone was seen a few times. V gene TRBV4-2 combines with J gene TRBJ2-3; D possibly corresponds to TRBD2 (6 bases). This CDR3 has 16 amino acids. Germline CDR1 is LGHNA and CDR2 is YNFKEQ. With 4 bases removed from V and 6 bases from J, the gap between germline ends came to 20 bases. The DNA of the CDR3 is TGTGCCAGCAGCCCCCGAGGGGAGGTGGGAGTGGATACGCAGTATTTT. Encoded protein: CASSPRGEVGVDTQYF.

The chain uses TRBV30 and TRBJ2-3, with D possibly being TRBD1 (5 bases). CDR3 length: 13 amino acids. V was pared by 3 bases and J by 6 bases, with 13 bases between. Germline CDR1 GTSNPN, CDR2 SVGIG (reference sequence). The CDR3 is CAWSVRVTDTQYF. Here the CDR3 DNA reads TGTGCCTGGAGCGTCAGGGTGACTGATACGCAGTATTTT.